Listed below are T cell receptor beta chains from one sample, sequenced in a study of T cells after posttransplantation cyclophosphamide. The assay was immunoSEQ multiplex PCR, and TCRdb's table has in-frame clones only and misses some. Listed here are around 12,000 clones without any singletons, the top ten holding roughly 25%. The material sequenced was PBMCs, taken after allogeneic stem cell transplant with posttransplant cyclophosphamide. All receptors come from a female patient aged 35 to 55 who received an allogeneic stem cell transplant from a related donor, was CMV-positive, and had acute GVHD only. The graft donor may have contributed some T cells. The conserved cysteine and the conserved F or W are not part of the CDR3 here.

J gene: TRBJ2-3
V gene: TRBV13
CDR3 protein: ASSSWGLVSTDTQY

J gene: TRBJ2-5
V gene: TRBV5-6
CDR3 protein: ASSQQDWETQY

J gene: TRBJ2-2
V gene: TRBV10-3
CDR3 protein: ASRPDTGELF

J gene: TRBJ2-7
V gene: TRBV6-1
CDR3 protein: ASSEQIRNEQY

J gene: TRBJ2-6
V gene: TRBV7-3
CDR3 protein: ASSLQAGANVLT

J gene: TRBJ1-1
V gene: TRBV29-1
CDR3 protein: SGDRNTEAF

J gene: TRBJ2-6
V gene: TRBV7-9
CDR3 protein: ASSQGNPGANVLT

J gene: TRBJ1-2
V gene: TRBV7-2
CDR3 protein: ASSLMPRDYGYT

J gene: TRBJ1-4
V gene: TRBV5-4
CDR3 protein: ASSFPSPGHGEKLF

J gene: TRBJ2-7
V gene: TRBV7-2
CDR3 protein: ASRRREYSYEQY

J gene: TRBJ1-2
V gene: TRBV5-1
CDR3 protein: ASSLDGTGIIQGGYT

J gene: TRBJ2-6
V gene: TRBV6-5
CDR3 protein: ASSYLRELGANVLT

J gene: TRBJ1-1
V gene: TRBV28
CDR3 protein: ASRLGPDGTEAF

J gene: TRBJ2-5
V gene: TRBV7-2
CDR3 protein: ASSLGPMIQETQY

J gene: TRBJ2-2
V gene: TRBV18
CDR3 protein: ASSPPTGLVTGELF

J gene: TRBJ2-3
V gene: TRBV5-4
CDR3 protein: ASSSDGGGTDTQY

J gene: TRBJ2-2
V gene: TRBV4-3
CDR3 protein: ASSHRIGQGSHTGELF

J gene: TRBJ1-2
V gene: TRBV7-9
CDR3 protein: ASSKEGGSGYGYT

J gene: TRBJ2-5
V gene: TRBV7-2
CDR3 protein: ASSLVPLGRGRQETQY

J gene: TRBJ2-3
V gene: TRBV6-5
CDR3 protein: ASSMDRSTDTQY

J gene: TRBJ2-1
V gene: TRBV6-5
CDR3 protein: ASSYSRGGHDEQF

J gene: TRBJ2-1
V gene: TRBV11-2
CDR3 protein: ASSQREWANEQF

J gene: TRBJ2-1
V gene: TRBV7-3
CDR3 protein: ASSLGPGDYNEQF

J gene: TRBJ1-2
V gene: TRBV19
CDR3 protein: ASSRRTGGRDGYT

J gene: TRBJ1-1
V gene: TRBV5-1
CDR3 protein: ASMGDRASEAF

J gene: TRBJ1-1
V gene: TRBV10-3
CDR3 protein: AISPGTDFEAF

J gene: TRBJ2-5
V gene: TRBV7-9
CDR3 protein: ASSPGLAEETQY

J gene: TRBJ2-3
V gene: TRBV6-5
CDR3 protein: VSRSPGLAGGDTQY

J gene: TRBJ2-1
V gene: TRBV10-1
CDR3 protein: ASHPGQGMGEQF

J gene: TRBJ2-2
V gene: TRBV25-1
CDR3 protein: ASSERGLAGRTGELF

J gene: TRBJ1-3
V gene: TRBV13
CDR3 protein: ASSLRQGRSGNTIY

J gene: TRBJ1-2
V gene: TRBV9
CDR3 protein: ASSELGQVLKGYT